The 20 T cell receptor beta chains presented below share a single source sample, sequenced in a study of cytomegalovirus exposure and HLA in healthy donors. Both 60 Vbeta primers and 13 Jbeta primers went into the PCR. Assay used: immunoSEQ multiplex PCR; TCRdb lists only in-frame clones, some missing. The data hold under 200,000 clones, with approximately 81% observed a single time. The material sequenced was PBMCs. Every receptor here comes from a woman aged 18-30 years in good health and CMV-seronegative.

The chain is built from TRBV18 and TRBJ1-5, with D possibly TRBD1 on 5 matching bases. The CDR3 totals 15 residues. Germline CDR1 is KGHSH and CDR2 is LQKENI. Trimming removed 3 bases from V and 5 bases from J, with 14 bases in between. The DNA for the CDR3 is TGTGCCAGCTCACCTGCTTTTCAGGGTCATCAGCCCCAGCATTTT. Its translation: CASSPAFQGHQPQHF.

The chain carries TRBV9 and TRBJ1-3; no definite D call. V was clipped by 4 bases and J by 1 base, with 12 bases between them. Germline V CDR1 and CDR2: SGDLS, YYNGEE. There are 15 residues in the CDR3. The CDR3 here is CASSTKGGSGNTIYF. DNA for the CDR3: TGTGCCAGCAGCACTAAGGGCGGGTCTGGAAACACCATATATTTT.

The chain links TRBV6-5 to TRBJ2-7; 8 nucleotides match TRBD1. This CDR3 region has 14 residues. J was trimmed by 3 bases and V by 6 bases; bases with no gene match: 7. Germline V gene data show CDR1 as MNHEY and CDR2 as SVGAGI. Written as DNA, the CDR3 is TGTGCCAGCAGCAGGACAGGGTCTCGCTACGAGCAGTACTTC. Its protein product is CASSRTGSRYEQYF.

CDR3 region: CASIRQLNEKLFF. In DNA, the CDR3 is TGTGCCAGCATAAGACAGCTTAATGAAAAACTGTTTTTT. This chain joins TRBV28 and TRBJ1-4; TRBD1 might be the D (5 bases). The germline gives CDR1 MDHEN, CDR2 SYDVKM. This CDR3 region has 13 residues. V shed 7 bases and J shed 4 bases, with 10 bases lying between them.

This rearrangement joins TRBV4-1 to TRBJ2-7; TRBD2 aligns across 11 bases. The V gene end was trimmed by 4 bases and the J gene end by 0 bases; junction bases not matched to a gene: 2. The CDR3 is 15 residues long. Per germline, CDR1 MGHRA and CDR2 YSYEKL. The CDR3, as DNA: TGCGCCAGCAGCCCACTAGCGGGAGCCTCCTACGAGCAGTACTTC. Amino acid sequence: CASSPLAGASYEQYF.

In its sample, this clone was seen a few times. The chain combines TRBV5-1 with TRBJ2-7; 11 bases map to TRBD2. The J segment lost 6 bases and the V segment lost 4 bases, leaving 6 bases of the junction unmatched. The germline V gene has CDR1 SGHRS and CDR2 YFSETQ. CDR3 length equals 14 residues. The CDR3 loop is CASSLGLAGAEQYF. Written as DNA, the CDR3 is TGCGCCAGCAGCCTAGGACTAGCGGGTGCCGAGCAGTACTTC. Full variable domain (remainder filled in from reference TRBV5-1 and TRBJ2-7): KAGVTQTPRYLIKTRGQQVTLSCSPISGHRSVSWYQQTPGQGLQFLFEYFSETQRNKGNFPGRFSGRQFSNSRSEMNVSTLELGDSALYLCASSLGLAGAEQYFGPGTRLTVT.

This clone occurred once. This chain uses TRBV9 with TRBJ2-1; TRBD2 is a possible D gene (5 bases). The germline CDR1 and CDR2 sequences are SGDLS and YYNGEE. V lost 4 bases to trimming and J lost 2 bases, with 13 bases between them. This CDR3 is built from 15 residues. This chain's CDR3 is CASSPGQRAYNEQFF. CDR3 DNA sequence: TGTGCCAGCAGCCCTGGGCAGAGGGCCTACAATGAGCAGTTCTTC.

The V call is TRBV6-6, the J call TRBJ2-7; 7 bases map to TRBD2. The CDR3 spans 16 residues. Trimming at V came to 4 bases and at J to 3 bases, leaving 12 bases not matched to a gene. Per germline, CDR1 MNHNY and CDR2 SVGAGI (reference sequence). The DNA of the CDR3 is TGTGCCAGCAGTTCACCCCCTGGGCTAGCGGACTACGAGCAGTACTTC. Amino acid sequence: CASSSPPGLADYEQYF.

There are a few counts of this clone. The genes are TRBV6-4 and TRBJ2-1; 8 bases fit TRBD2. The V and J ends lost 4 bases and 3 bases, in that order; junction bases with no gene match: 5. This CDR3 comprises 15 residues. Per germline, CDR1 MRHNA and CDR2 SNTAGT. CDR3 residues: CASSVKAGDYNEQFF. As DNA, the CDR3 is TGTGCCAGCAGTGTAAAAGCGGGAGACTACAATGAGCAGTTCTTC.

The count of this clone is one. The chain has TRBV28 and TRBJ2-7, with D perhaps matching TRBD2 (6 bases). V was cut by 6 bases and J by 3 bases, with 12 bases left in between. The CDR3 is 13 residues long. The germline gives CDR1 MDHEN, CDR2 SYDVKM. In DNA form, the CDR3 reads TGTGCCAGCAGGGAGGCGGGGAACTACGAGCAGTACTTC. Encoded protein: CASREAGNYEQYF.

This chain uses TRBV6-4 with TRBJ1-3; 9 bases agree with TRBD1. After removal of 5 bases from V and 2 bases from J, the junction contained 4 bases not matched to a gene. Germline V gene sequence: CDR1 MRHNA, CDR2 SNTAGT. CDR3 size: 15 residues. The CDR3 nucleotides read TGTGCCAGCAGTAGACAGGGGGGCGCTGGAAACACCATATATTTT. Translated, it gives CASSRQGGAGNTIYF.

A single count supports this clone. The rearrangement joins TRBV28 to TRBJ1-1; no definite D call. Trimming took off 6 bases at V and 6 bases at J, with 11 bases between the two ends. The germline V gene has CDR1 MDHEN and CDR2 SYDVKM. This CDR3 has 12 residues. The DNA of the CDR3 is TGTGCCAGCAGAGTGGGAGGGTCTGAAGCTTTCTTT. Translating it yields CASRVGGSEAFF.

V gene TRBV27 combines with J gene TRBJ1-5, with TRBD1 as a possible D gene (5 bases). V was cut by 3 bases and J by 9 bases, with 12 bases left in between. The CDR3 runs to 13 residues. Germline lookup yields CDR1 MNHEY and CDR2 SMNVEV (reference sequence). CDR3 region: CASSFGGLRPQHF. CDR3 DNA: TGTGCCAGCAGTTTTGGGGGGTTGCGGCCCCAGCATTTT.

The chain has TRBV5-1 and TRBJ1-4; 7 bases map to TRBD1. Germline CDR1 SGHRS, CDR2 YFSETQ. The CDR3 totals 18 residues. With 4 bases clipped from V and 4 bases from J, the junction kept 16 bases outside the gene matches. The CDR3 DNA is TGCGCCAGCAGCACGGGGGACAGCCCCCGGGGAGTTAATGAAAAACTGTTTTTT. This sequence encodes CASSTGDSPRGVNEKLFF.

This sequence joins TRBV29-1 and TRBJ2-7, with 7 positions matching TRBD1. Germline loops: CDR1 SQVTM, CDR2 ANQGSEA. J gave up 2 bases and V 7 bases, and 5 bases lay outside the gene matches. This CDR3 contains 12 residues. The CDR3, as DNA: TGCAGCGCGGGGACAGCGACCTACGAGCAGTACTTC. It translates to CSAGTATYEQYF.

This clone showed up just a few times. V usage is TRBV28 and J usage is TRBJ2-1; the D gene is possibly TRBD1 (6 bases). Germline values: CDR1 MDHEN, CDR2 SYDVKM. V was cut by 6 bases and J by 9 bases, with 24 bases left in between. This CDR3 is built from 16 residues. The CDR3 loop reads CASSPQGEGQPGEQFF. The CDR3 region has the DNA TGTGCCAGCAGCCCACAGGGAGAAGGTCAGCCCGGTGAGCAGTTCTTC.

V and J are TRBV6-1 and TRBJ1-4, with TRBD1 identical over 8 bases. With V trimmed by 6 bases and J by 8 bases, 5 bases remained unmatched. In germline, CDR1 is MNHNS, CDR2 SASEGT. There are 13 residues in the CDR3. DNA of the CDR3: TGTGCCAGCAGGGGACAGGCGTACGAAAAACTGTTTTTT. As protein: CASRGQAYEKLFF.

The CDR3 here is CASSLAGAGGNTIYF. CDR3 bases: TGTGCCAGCAGCTTAGCGGGGGCTGGTGGAAACACCATATATTTT. V usage is TRBV7-6 and J usage is TRBJ1-3; D is possibly TRBD1 (6 bases). From germline, CDR1 is SGHVS and CDR2 FNYEAQ. The CDR3 spans 15 residues. V was pared by 0 bases and J by 3 bases, with 9 bases between.

The V call is TRBV6-1, the J call TRBJ2-7; 14 bases are shared with TRBD2. Germline V gene lookup returns CDR1 MNHNS and CDR2 SASEGT. This CDR3 is built from 15 residues. V lost 4 bases and J lost 3; bases outside the gene matches: 2. In DNA form, the CDR3 reads TGTGCCAGCAGTGGAGGGACTAGCGGGAGCTACGAGCAGTACTTC. Protein: CASSGGTSGSYEQYF.

This clone was found once. The chain recombines TRBV19 with TRBJ2-2; a possible D gene is TRBD1 (6 bases). From germline, CDR1 is LNHDA and CDR2 SQIVND (reference sequence). Trimming cost V 5 bases and J 2 bases, with 9 bases left between them. The CDR3 is made up of 14 amino acids. The DNA for the CDR3 is TGTGCCAGTAGTGACAGGCGAAACACCGGGGAGCTGTTTTTT. Its protein is CASSDRRNTGELFF.